A single sample gave rise to the 5 T cell receptor beta chains below, sequenced in a study of cytomegalovirus exposure and HLA in healthy donors. The PCR employed 60 Vbeta primers together with 13 Jbeta primers. The repertoire was sequenced with immunoSEQ multiplex PCR; TCRdb's copy has only in-frame clones and lacks some. There are hundreds of thousands of clones in the sample; about 87% occur only once, and 2% to 3% lies in the top ten. Sequencing used PBMCs. The source is a woman aged 18-29 years in good health and CMV-seronegative.

J is TRBJ1-3 and V is TRBV6-6; D is undetermined. From germline, CDR1 is MNHNY and CDR2 SVGAGI (reference sequence). The CDR3 extends over 15 amino acids. Trimming took off 4 bases at V and 0 bases at J, with 10 bases between the two ends. The CDR3 loop is CASSLDWSSGNTIYF. For the CDR3, the DNA is TGTGCCAGCAGTTTGGACTGGAGCTCTGGAAACACCATATATTTT.

In its sample, this clone was seen a few times. V is TRBV5-4 and J is TRBJ1-2; 7 nucleotides line up with TRBD1. Germline values: CDR1 SGHNT, CDR2 YYREEE (reference sequence). The ends lost 0 bases at V and 2 bases at J; junction bases unmatched: 4. The CDR3 spans 15 residues. The CDR3 here is CASSLATGENYGYTF. The CDR3 nucleotides read TGTGCCAGCAGCTTGGCTACAGGGGAAAACTATGGCTACACCTTC.

In nucleotides, the CDR3 is TGCGCCAGCGCAGATAGCGATGGGGCTAACTATGGCTACACCTTC. This gives the protein CASADSDGANYGYTF. The rearrangement uses TRBV5-1 and TRBJ1-2, with D unclear. The germline V gene has CDR1 SGHRS and CDR2 YFSETQ. V was shortened by 7 bases and J by 0 bases, with 16 bases between the two germline ends. CDR3 length equals 15 residues.

V is TRBV15 and J is TRBJ2-7, with TRBD1 matching over 11 bases. Germline CDR1 LNHNV, CDR2 YYDKDF (reference sequence). The CDR3 spans 15 residues. The J segment lost 5 bases and the V segment lost 5 bases, leaving 8 bases of the junction unmatched. In DNA form, the CDR3 reads TGTGCCACCAGCGGAATGAGGACAGGGGGCAACGAGCAGTACTTC. Protein product: CATSGMRTGGNEQYF.

The chain combines TRBV2 with TRBJ1-1; weak D call: TRBD1 (5 bases). Germline lookup yields CDR1 SNHLY and CDR2 FYNNEI. The CDR3 consists of 16 residues. V lost 2 bases and J lost 0, with 13 bases in between. CDR3 residues: CASSERPTVMNTEAFF. CDR3 nucleotides: TGTGCCAGCAGTGAACGACCGACAGTCATGAACACTGAAGCTTTCTTT. The entire variable domain, with the rest obtained from reference TRBV2 and TRBJ1-1, is as follows: EPEVTQTPSHQVTQMGQEVILRCVPISNHLYFYWYRQILGQKVEFLVSFYNNEISEKSEIFDDQFSVERPDGSNFTLKIRSTKLEDSAMYFCASSERPTVMNTEAFFGQGTRLTVV.